The next 26 T cell receptor beta chains were all read from a single sample in a study of blood T cell repertoires in COVID-19 (dated by TCRdb to about 2020). Receptors were amplified or captured by the immunoSEQ multiplex PCR assay. The source is immuneACCESS, and TCRdb retained only in-frame sequences with V and J called. Part of the clones is not carried over; for the studies checked, unresolved V genes explain less than half of this, and the remainder is unexplained. For this sample the table gives some 200,000 clones, of which more than 75% were detected only once. Less than 8% of the sample is held by the ten biggest clonotypes. What was sequenced was PBMCs or T cells enriched from blood (not recorded which). The receptors shown here come from a woman aged 35 to 49 with acute COVID-19.

CDR3 sequence (DNA): TGTGCCAGCAGTCCGCGACCGGACAGGGTAGCCTACGAGCAGTACTTC. Translation gives CASSPRPDRVAYEQYF. The rearrangement joins TRBV27 to TRBJ2-7; 8 bases are a match to TRBD1. Germline CDR1 MNHEY, CDR2 SMNVEV (reference sequence). The J segment lost 2 bases and the V segment lost 5 bases, leaving 11 bases of the junction unmatched. There are 16 residues in the CDR3.

This chain joins TRBV19 and TRBJ2-7; maybe TRBD2 (5 bases). CDR3 length equals 13 residues. Trimming left V 4 bases short and J 2 bases short, with 9 bases between. Per germline, CDR1 LNHDA and CDR2 SQIVND (reference sequence). In DNA form, the CDR3 reads TGTGCCAGTAGTAAGACCGGGACCTACGAGCAGTACTTC. This sequence encodes CASSKTGTYEQYF.

This clone was picked up a small number of times. V is TRBV5-6 and J is TRBJ1-1; unclear D gene. The V end was cut by 0 bases, the J end by 6 bases, with 12 bases between. Per germline, CDR1 SGHDT and CDR2 YYEEEE. The CDR3 extends over 14 amino acids. CDR3 loop: CASSLGRVGAEAFF. DNA of the CDR3: TGTGCCAGCAGCTTGGGTAGGGTCGGGGCTGAAGCTTTCTTT.

CDR3 amino acids: CSSSGGYEQYF. The CDR3 DNA sequence: TGCAGCTCTAGCGGGGGGTACGAGCAGTACTTC. V and J are TRBV20-1 and TRBJ2-7; 11 bases are shared with TRBD2. Germline lookup yields CDR1 DFQATT and CDR2 SNEGSKA (reference sequence). The CDR3 consists of 11 residues.

The genes are TRBV15 and TRBJ1-1; D unresolved. This CDR3 region has 16 residues. Germline V gene sequence: CDR1 LNHNV, CDR2 YYDKDF (reference sequence). The ends were cut back, 0 bases at V and 5 bases at J, with 16 bases in the middle. CDR3 DNA sequence: TGTGCCACCAGCAGAGATTTGGGGTCCACGGGGACTGAAGCTTTCTTT. Protein product: CATSRDLGSTGTEAFF. Filled out from reference TRBV15 and TRBJ1-1, the complete variable domain reads DAMVIQNPRYQVTQFGKPVTLSCSQTLNHNVMYWYQQKSSQAPKLLFHYYDKDFNNEADTPDNFQSRRPNTSFCFLDIRSPGLGDTAMYLCATSRDLGSTGTEAFFGQGTRLTVV.

The rearrangement joins TRBV6-2 or TRBV6-3 to TRBJ2-1, with 7 bases matching TRBD2. V gave up 3 bases and J gave up 8 bases; unmatched junction bases: 10. Germline V gene sequence: CDR1 MNHEY, CDR2 SVGEGT. CDR3 length: 15 residues. In DNA form, the CDR3 reads TGTGCCAGCAGTTATTCCCAACTAGCGAGAGATGAGCAGTTCTTC. Encoded protein: CASSYSQLARDEQFF.

The chain carries TRBV30 and TRBJ1-2, with D possibly matching TRBD1 (6 bases). The germline V gene has CDR1 GTSNPN and CDR2 SVGIG (reference sequence). V shed 4 bases and J shed 4 bases, with 16 bases lying between them. The CDR3 is made up of 14 amino acids. Written as DNA, the CDR3 is TGTGCCTGGACCTACAGGGATAATCTCTATGGCTACACCTTC. Translation gives CAWTYRDNLYGYTF. The variable domain in full, completed from reference TRBV30 and TRBJ1-2, reads SQTIHQWPATLVQPVGSPLSLECTVEGTSNPNLYWYRQAAGRGLQLLFYSVGIGQISSEVPQNLSASRPQDRQFILSSKKLLLSDSGFYLCAWTYRDNLYGYTFGSGTRLTVV.

The chain recombines TRBV28 with TRBJ1-2, with D maybe TRBD1 (5 bases). The CDR3 runs to 12 residues. Germline assignment: CDR1 MDHEN and CDR2 SYDVKM. V lost 4 bases and J lost 9, with 12 bases in between. CDR3: CASSSPQGRYTF. In DNA, the CDR3 is TGTGCCAGCAGTTCTCCTCAGGGTCGCTACACCTTC.

The sample holds many counts of this clone. The chain joins TRBV7-9 to TRBJ1-1; 8 bases fit TRBD1. Germline values: CDR1 SEHNR, CDR2 FQNEAQ (reference sequence). With 5 bases clipped from V and 1 base from J, the junction kept 3 bases outside the gene matches. This CDR3 has 14 residues. CDR3: CASSLRGQNTEAFF. CDR3 nucleotides: TGTGCCAGCAGCCTCAGGGGGCAGAACACTGAAGCTTTCTTT.

This clone has at least ten counts. V usage is TRBV2 and J usage is TRBJ1-4; 11 nucleotides agree with TRBD1. This CDR3 spans 15 amino acids. From germline, CDR1 is SNHLY and CDR2 FYNNEI. V lost 7 bases and J lost 8; bases outside the gene matches: 9. The CDR3 is CASTPGTGGGEKLFF. CDR3 sequence (DNA): TGTGCCAGCACCCCAGGGACAGGGGGAGGCGAAAAACTGTTTTTT. The full variable domain, with the rest looked up from reference TRBV2 and TRBJ1-4, is EPEVTQTPSHQVTQMGQEVILRCVPISNHLYFYWYRQILGQKVEFLVSFYNNEISEKSEIFDDQFSVERPDGSNFTLKIRSTKLEDSAMYFCASTPGTGGGEKLFFGSGTQLSVL.

The chain has TRBV29-1 and TRBJ1-1; the D is unclear. Trimming removed 0 bases at V and 1 base at J, with 9 bases between. Germline CDR1 and CDR2: SQVTM and ANQGSEA. The CDR3 contains 14 residues. CDR3 in DNA: TGCAGCGTTGAAGAAGATCGCGGGAACACTGAAGCTTTCTTT. Encoded protein: CSVEEDRGNTEAFF.

The V gene is TRBV7-3, the J gene TRBJ2-1, with 14 bases matching TRBD2. The germline V gene has CDR1 SGHTA and CDR2 FQGTGA. The CDR3 extends over 18 amino acids. The ends lost 1 base at V and 6 bases at J; junction bases unmatched: 8. CDR3 bases: TGTGCCAGCAGCTTAATCGGGACTAGCGGGAGTCTGTTCAATGAGCAGTTCTTC. Translation gives CASSLIGTSGSLFNEQFF.

This sequence joins TRBV21-1 and TRBJ1-4; the D call of TRBD1 is as the table states it, not checked on the DNA. TRBV21-1 is an annotated pseudogene. This CDR3 spans 13 amino acids. The CDR3 DNA is TGTGCCAGCAGCAACAGGGCAGGCGAAAAACTGTTTTTT. This translates into CASSNRAGEKLFF.

The chain is built from TRBV29-1 and TRBJ1-1, with D uncertain. Germline V gene lookup returns CDR1 SQVTM and CDR2 ANQGSEA. This CDR3 has 13 residues. Trimming took off 7 bases at V and 4 bases at J, with 16 bases between the two ends. CDR3 in amino acids: CSGCKSSGTEAFF. The CDR3 DNA reads as TGCAGCGGATGCAAGAGTTCGGGCACTGAAGCTTTCTTT.

The chain employs TRBV5-4 and TRBJ1-1; possible D gene TRBD1, 6 bases. This CDR3 comprises 13 residues. The germline V gene encodes CDR1 SGHNT and CDR2 YYREEE (reference sequence). The germline V and J ends were trimmed by 2 bases and 6 bases, with 11 bases remaining between them. In nucleotides, the CDR3 is TGTGCCAGCAGCTTCAGGGGCATCCCTGAAGCTTTCTTT. The encoded protein is CASSFRGIPEAFF.

The CDR3 loop reads CASSQRGGVNYEQYF. The CDR3 coding sequence is TGTGCCAGCAGCCAACGGGGGGGCGTCAACTACGAGCAGTACTTC. The chain carries TRBV7-8 and TRBJ2-7; TRBD2 matches 8 bases. This CDR3 contains 15 residues. Germline assignment: CDR1 SGHVS and CDR2 FQNEAQ. Losses at the gene ends were 5 bases for V and 3 bases for J; bases not matched to a gene: 9.

In its sample, this clone was seen a few times. The genes are TRBV5-4 and TRBJ2-2; possible D gene TRBD2, 6 bases. The germline gives CDR1 SGHNT, CDR2 YYREEE (reference sequence). This CDR3 comprises 13 residues. With 0 bases removed from V and 12 bases from J, the gap between germline ends came to 12 bases. The DNA for the CDR3 is TGTGCCAGCAGCTTGGGGGGGGAGACAAAGCTGTTTTTT. It yields the protein CASSLGGETKLFF.

In this sample, this clone turned up a few times. The rearrangement joins TRBV10-3 to TRBJ2-7, with D perhaps matching TRBD2 (6 bases). The V gene's germline CDR1 is ENHRY and CDR2 SYGVKD. Trimming pared 6 bases from V and 3 bases from J, leaving 18 bases between. The CDR3 consists of 15 residues. The CDR3, as DNA: TGTGCCATCAGCGTCTCTCCCGGGGGTGGCTACGAGCAGTACTTC. Translation: CAISVSPGGGYEQYF.

This clone was observed a few times. V gene TRBV28 combines with J gene TRBJ1-2; 9 nucleotides line up with TRBD1. V shed 5 bases and J 4 bases; nucleotides not matched to a gene: 8. This CDR3 comprises 15 residues. Germline CDR1 reads MDHEN; CDR2 reads SYDVKM. The CDR3 protein is CASSPPGTGIYGYTF. DNA of the CDR3: TGTGCCAGCAGTCCCCCCGGGACAGGGATCTATGGCTACACCTTC.

This chain joins TRBV7-9 and TRBJ1-3; 9 bases line up with TRBD1. V was pared by 6 bases and J by 8 bases, with 8 bases of the junction left unmatched. From germline, CDR1 is SEHNR and CDR2 FQNEAQ (reference sequence). This CDR3 region has 14 residues. CDR3 coding DNA: TGTGCCAGCAGGGCCGGGACAGGGACGGACACCATATATTTT. Its protein product is CASRAGTGTDTIYF. The variable domain in full, with the rest retrieved from reference TRBV7-9 and TRBJ1-3, is DTGVSQNPRHKITKRGQNVTFRCDPISEHNRLYWYRQTLGQGPEFLTYFQNEAQLEKSRLLSDRFSAERPKGSFSTLEIQRTEQGDSAMYLCASRAGTGTDTIYFGEGSWLTVV.

V gene TRBV6-5 combines with J gene TRBJ1-1; TRBD1 is a possible D gene (5 bases). V gave up 6 bases and J gave up 1 base, with 9 bases separating them. The CDR3 contains 13 residues. CDR1 is MNHEY and CDR2 is SVGAGI in the germline V gene. CDR3 DNA: TGTGCCAGCAGGCTACAGGCGAACACTGAAGCTTTCTTT. It is translated as CASRLQANTEAFF.

The rearrangement joins TRBV3-1 (or the pseudogene TRBV3-2) to TRBJ2-2; D may be TRBD2 (5 bases). Per germline, CDR1 LGHDT and CDR2 YNNKEL (reference sequence). V lost 4 bases to trimming and J lost 5 bases, with 14 bases between them. CDR3 length: 15 residues. In DNA form, the CDR3 reads TGTGCCAGCAGCCGCGAGGGAGCACCGACCGGGGAGCTGTTTTTT. Encoded protein: CASSREGAPTGELFF.

V and J are TRBV6-5 and TRBJ1-2, with a tentative D call TRBD1 (6 bases). The V gene lost 0 bases and the J gene lost 7 bases, with 9 bases spanning the gap. Germline CDR1 is MNHEY and CDR2 is SVGAGI. This CDR3 has 13 residues. CDR3 loop: CASSYSNRVGYTF. In nucleotides, the CDR3 is TGTGCCAGCAGTTACTCTAACAGGGTTGGCTACACCTTC.

This chain joins TRBV30 and TRBJ2-6; D is perhaps TRBD2 (5 bases). Trimming shortened V by 0 bases and J by 4 bases, and 10 bases separated the two germline ends. The CDR3 covers 15 residues. Germline loops: CDR1 GTSNPN, CDR2 SVGIG (reference sequence). CDR3 nucleotides: TGTGCCTGGAGTGTCCTAACGGGGGGGGCCAACGTCCTGACTTTC. Protein product: CAWSVLTGGANVLTF.

The CDR3 nucleotides are TGCGCCAGCTCAAGGGGCCCTGAAGGCAATCAGCCCCAGCATTTT. Protein sequence: CASSRGPEGNQPQHF. This sequence joins TRBV5-1 and TRBJ1-5; TRBD1 might be the D (5 bases). CDR3 length equals 15 residues. CDR1 is SGHRS and CDR2 is YFSETQ in the germline V gene. V gave up 7 bases and J gave up 2 bases, with 16 bases separating them.

This chain joins TRBV19 and TRBJ2-7, with D perhaps matching TRBD2 (6 bases). Per the germline V gene, CDR1 is LNHDA and CDR2 is SQIVND (reference sequence). With 8 bases removed from V and 6 bases from J, the gap between germline ends came to 17 bases. This CDR3 has 13 amino acids. This CDR3 reads CASGRGGPGEQYF. The CDR3 bases are TGTGCCAGTGGGCGGGGAGGCCCAGGCGAGCAGTACTTC.